This TCR beta chain came from a study of post-analysis software for immune sequencing data. Built from TCR beta cDNA, the libraries had unique molecular identifiers in them. One entry per CDR3 protein results from TCRdb running MiXCR on the PCR reads. Counted here are some 500,000 distinct CDR3 sequences, under 55% occurring once; the ten biggest clones make up about an eighth. Overall study findings and caveats: Patients carried roughly 5 TRBV segments more frequently than controls did, and TRBV5-6, TRBV5-1 and TRBV20-1 were among them.

This CDR3 has 14 amino acids. Trimming removed 6 bases at V and 9 bases at J, with 19 bases between. Points on this clonotype: Its target is unknown.

The specimen was blood. The TCR sequence derives from a girl aged 10 to 17 with multiple sclerosis. The gene calls are TRBV12-3 or TRBV12-4 and TRBJ2-3; possibly TRBD1 or TRBD2 for D (5 bases each). The CDR3 nucleotides are TGTGCCAGCAGCACGCCTCCGGGACGCCTGACGCAGTATTTT. As protein: CASSTPPGRLTQYF.